The clone carrying this T cell receptor beta chain is a singleton in its sample. Authors' data handling: Quantification of nucleated cells was approximated via reference gene primer amplification. Assay: immunoSEQ multiplex PCR; the TCRdb copy retains only in-frame clones and omits some. V and J calls and clone size are those listed in that table; D and trimming were worked out from the DNA. The sample has 350,000 or so clones; around four fifths are singletons. The CDR3 covers 15 residues. The V and J ends lost 6 bases and 4 bases, in that order; junction bases with no gene match: 11. Germline CDR1 and CDR2: MNHNY and SVGAGI (reference sequence). The record originates from a study of blood T cell repertoires in COVID-19. In the study overall: The United States, Italy and Spain supplied acute and convalescent COVID-19 samples.

The sequencing input was peripheral blood. This TCR was sampled from a man aged 25 to 45 with active or convalescent COVID-19. The chain employs TRBV6-6 and TRBJ1-2; 7 positions match TRBD1. For the CDR3, the DNA is TGTGCCAGCAGCCGCCCGGGGACAGACCTCTATGGCTACACCTTC. This codes for CASSRPGTDLYGYTF.